This T cell receptor (beta chain) is drawn from a study of OX40 agonist ivuxolimab in advanced cancers. This clone is termed medium-sized. Clones were sequenced by immunoSEQ multiplex PCR, and TCRdb holds only the in-frame ones, with some missing. This repertoire shows around 80,000 clones, around 87% found once; its top ten account for about 2.5%. Per the germline V gene, CDR1 is SGHRS and CDR2 is YFSETQ. The CDR3 sequence is 14 residues long. Trimming shortened V by 2 bases and J by 3 bases, and 8 bases separated the two germline ends. The rearrangement uses TRBV5-1 and TRBJ2-2; D possibly corresponds to TRBD1 (6 bases). This clonotype was obtained from an adult with an advanced solid tumor such as melanoma, head and neck, liver or kidney cancer. Sequencing used CD4+ or CD8+ T cells sorted from blood, obtained in a trial of the OX40 agonist ivuxolimab. The CDR3 sequence is CASSLQGYTGELFF. The CDR3 region has the DNA TGCGCCAGCAGCTTACAGGGTTACACCGGGGAGCTGTTTTTT.